This T cell receptor beta chain came from a study of blood T cell repertoires in COVID-19. After removal of 5 bases from V and 5 bases from J, the junction contained 12 bases not matched to a gene. Germline assignment: CDR1 SGHTA and CDR2 FQGNSA. The CDR3 extends over 16 amino acids. Libraries were prepared by immunoSEQ multiplex PCR; TCRdb keeps only in-frame clonotypes and omits some of them. Here the sample spans 130,000 to 150,000 clones, around 83% being singletons. The chain is built from TRBV7-2 and TRBJ2-3, with TRBD1 matching over 8 bases. The sequence derives from a woman aged 45-65 years who had been exposed to COVID-19. Source material: PBMCs or T cells enriched from blood (not recorded which). The CDR3 reads CASSRRTGYREDTQYF. The CDR3, as DNA: TGTGCCAGCAGCCGTCGGACAGGGTATAGAGAAGATACGCAGTATTTT.